Sequencing of this T cell receptor (beta chain) was carried out in a study of blood T cells in healthy people across ages. Germline V gene lookup returns CDR1 SNHLY and CDR2 FYNNEI. Trimming left V 2 bases short and J 4 bases short, with 13 bases between. There are 15 residues in the CDR3. A second about 6 to 12 cycle PCR used barcoded and J-beta primers. Through a template-switch adaptor with 12 random nucleotides, each cDNA molecule received a tag. Each CDR3 protein is one row after TCRdb ran MiXCR on the 5' RACE reads. The sample consists of 1.5 million to 2 million distinct CDR3 sequences, 28% of them appearing once. The sample providers were healthy Caucasian people from Russia, aged roughly 6 to 90. Researchers isolated at least 6 million PBMCs per sample.

The specimen was blood. The TCR originated in a woman under 40 in good health. This chain joins TRBV2 and TRBJ2-3, with D perhaps matching TRBD1 or TRBD2 (5 bases each). The CDR3 reads CASSENGARPDTQYF. CDR3 bases: TGTGCCAGCAGTGAAAACGGGGCGCGACCAGATACGCAGTATTTT.